This T cell receptor (beta chain) stems from a study of OX40 agonist ivuxolimab in advanced cancers. At the level of the study: The study gave patients intravenous ivuxolimab at 0.01 to 10 mg/kg every 2 weeks. Subjects had a mean age of 60 years, with a range of about 23 to 79; around 80% were male.

Trimming cost V 4 bases and J 6 bases, with 17 bases left between them. There are 14 residues in the CDR3. In germline, CDR1 is SGHDT, CDR2 YYEEEE. At cycle 4 day 1, cycle 7 day 1, and baseline, blood was sampled. About this clone: What it recognizes is unknown. Other DNA sequences in this sample translate to the same CDR3.

Study-level findings and limits: Partial responders receiving 0.1-3.0 mg/kg showed among the lowest clonal expansion.

Assay: immunoSEQ multiplex PCR; the TCRdb copy retains only in-frame clones and omits some. The sample lists 65,000 to 95,000 clones; around 88% were seen once. The chain joins TRBV5-6 to TRBJ2-7, with D tentatively TRBD1 or TRBD2 (5 bases each). This clonotype was sampled from an adult with an advanced solid tumor such as melanoma, head and neck, liver or kidney cancer. Sequences were derived from CD4+ or CD8+ T cells sorted from blood, sampled in a trial of the OX40 agonist ivuxolimab. The CDR3 spells CASSIRSGAGEQYF. The CDR3 DNA reads as TGTGCCAGCAGCATCCGTTCCGGGGCGGGCGAGCAGTACTTC.